One and the same sample provided the 20 T cell receptor beta chains below, sequenced in a study of beta chain features in type 1 diabetes. The whole isolated RNA underwent reverse transcription, so sequencing captured expressed TCRB transcripts. Assay used: immunoSEQ multiplex PCR; TCRdb lists only in-frame clones, some missing. Of almost 350,000 clones listed, 7% to 10% are singletons. Antigen specificity for these receptors is unknown. Study-level findings and limits: For Type 1 diabetes patients, all four CD4+ subsets carried TCRB CDR3s that were moderately but significantly shorter.

Sequences were obtained from central memory CD4+ T cells from blood. All receptors derive from a man between 25 and 39 years old with type 1 diabetes.

The chain couples TRBV7-2 to TRBJ2-3; 8 bases match TRBD1. J gave up 2 bases and V 1 base, and 5 bases lay outside the gene matches. Germline-derived CDR1 and CDR2 are SGHTA and FQGNSA. The CDR3 covers 16 residues. In DNA form, the CDR3 reads TGTGCCAGCAGCTTAGTTCTGGACAGGGTCACAGATACGCAGTATTTT. Translation: CASSLVLDRVTDTQYF. Supplemented by reference TRBV7-2 and TRBJ2-3, the full variable domain reads GAGVSQSPSNKVTEKGKDVELRCDPISGHTALYWYRQSLGQGLEFLIYFQGNSAPDKSGLPSDRFSAERTGGSVSTLTIQRTQQEDSAVYLCASSLVLDRVTDTQYFGPGTRLTVL.

The chain has TRBV28 and TRBJ2-3; D possibly corresponds to TRBD1 (6 bases). Germline V gene sequence: CDR1 MDHEN, CDR2 SYDVKM. The V end lost 3 bases, the J end lost 4 bases, and 17 bases lay between the germline ends. The CDR3 covers 16 residues. CDR3 loop: CASSLGRNRVPDTQYF. CDR3 in DNA: TGTGCCAGCAGTTTGGGACGTAACAGGGTCCCAGATACGCAGTATTTT.

Only a few counts were recorded for this clone. The chain's CDR3 is CAFSRGWGSTDTQYF. The CDR3 region has the DNA TGTGCCTTCAGCCGGGGTTGGGGTAGCACAGATACGCAGTATTTT. The chain has TRBV21-1 and TRBJ2-3; the D call TRBD2 from the table was never checked on the DNA. TRBV21-1 is shown as a pseudogene. The CDR3 has 15 residues.

The rearrangement links TRBV4-3 to TRBJ2-3; no reliable D call. Germline loops: CDR1 LGHNA, CDR2 YSLEER. Trimming shortened V by 0 bases and J by 2 bases, and 6 bases separated the two germline ends. The CDR3 covers 14 residues. The CDR3 loop reads CASSQDTYTDTQYF. CDR3 DNA sequence: TGCGCCAGCAGCCAAGATACTTACACAGATACGCAGTATTTT.

A few counts support this clone. This rearrangement joins TRBV2 to TRBJ2-2; D unresolved. The CDR3 contains 14 residues. V lost 6 bases to trimming and J lost 7 bases, with 15 bases between them. CDR1 is SNHLY and CDR2 is FYNNEI in the germline V gene. CDR3 amino acids: CASSATGPGGELFF. The CDR3 region has the DNA TGTGCCAGCAGCGCGACCGGCCCCGGCGGGGAGCTGTTTTTT.

In its sample, this clone was seen a few times. The chain couples TRBV9 to TRBJ2-5; D ambiguous. The germline V gene encodes CDR1 SGDLS and CDR2 YYNGEE. The CDR3 runs to 13 residues. V dropped 0 bases and J dropped 2 bases, with 5 bases sitting between them. The DNA of the CDR3 is TGTGCCAGCAGCGTAGCCGTTCAAGAGACCCAGTACTTC. This encodes CASSVAVQETQYF.

This clone was seen a few times. The chain carries TRBV29-1 and TRBJ2-5; D unclear. This CDR3 region has 10 residues. Germline CDR1 SQVTM, CDR2 ANQGSEA. Trimming left V 3 bases short and J 1 base short, with 0 bases between. The CDR3 loop is CSVDQETQYF. CDR3 nucleotide sequence: TGCAGCGTTGACCAAGAGACCCAGTACTTC.

This clone was observed a few times. The chain uses TRBV7-2 and TRBJ1-5; 7 nucleotides line up with TRBD1. Trimming cost V 3 bases and J 0 bases; bases outside gene matches: 8. The CDR3 spans 17 residues. Germline V gene data show CDR1 as SGHTA and CDR2 as FQGNSA. DNA for the CDR3: TGTGCCAGCAGCTTTGACAGGGTACTTGATAGCAATCAGCCCCAGCATTTT. This translates into CASSFDRVLDSNQPQHF.

V is TRBV11-2 and J is TRBJ2-1, with 8 positions matching TRBD2. J gave up 4 bases and V 3 bases, and 8 bases lay outside the gene matches. There are 16 residues in the CDR3. Germline assignment: CDR1 SGHAT and CDR2 FQNNGV. DNA of the CDR3: TGTGCCAGCAGCTTCGTTCAAGCGGGGGAGTACAATGAGCAGTTCTTC. It codes for CASSFVQAGEYNEQFF.

Concerning this clone: This same CDR3 is encoded by further DNA sequences in the sample. V and J are TRBV18 and TRBJ2-5; D is perhaps TRBD1 (7 bases). CDR1 is KGHSH, CDR2 LQKENI, per germline. V shed 5 bases and J shed 2 bases, with 9 bases lying between them. The CDR3 totals 13 residues. As DNA, the CDR3 is TGTGCCAGCTCAGCGGGACAGCAAGAGACCCAGTACTTC. It encodes CASSAGQQETQYF.

Only a few counts were recorded for this clone. The rearrangement joins TRBV29-1 to TRBJ1-2; D is ambiguous. Per the germline V gene, CDR1 is SQVTM and CDR2 is ANQGSEA. Trimming shortened V by 3 bases and J by 4 bases, and 6 bases separated the two germline ends. CDR3 length equals 11 residues. CDR3 nucleotides: TGCAGCGTTGATGTAGCCTATGGCTACACCTTC. Amino acid sequence: CSVDVAYGYTF.

This clone came up a few times. The rearrangement joins TRBV4-1 to TRBJ1-1, with D possibly matching TRBD1 (5 bases). The length of the CDR3 is 14 residues. V gave up 0 bases and J gave up 3 bases, with 8 bases separating them. CDR1 and CDR2 (germline): MGHRA, YSYEKL. CDR3 residues: CASSQDGGYTEAFF. The CDR3 coding sequence is TGCGCCAGCAGCCAAGATGGGGGGTACACTGAAGCTTTCTTT.

This clone was seen only a few times. The chain combines TRBV18 with TRBJ2-6; 7 nucleotides line up with TRBD1. CDR1 KGHSH and CDR2 LQKENI come from the germline V gene. CDR3 length: 15 residues. The junction had 1 base not matched to a gene; V was cut back by 3 bases and J by 2 bases. The CDR3 nucleotides are TGTGCCAGCTCACCGGGACAGACTGGGGCCAACGTCCTGACTTTC. It encodes CASSPGQTGANVLTF.

This clone was counted a few times. This rearrangement joins TRBV10-3 to TRBJ2-7; the D is unclear. CDR1 is ENHRY, CDR2 SYGVKD, per germline. V lost 2 bases, J lost 2 bases, and 10 bases lay in between. This CDR3 spans 14 amino acids. The CDR3 bases are TGTGCCATCAGTGAGGGTCAGCCCCCCTACGAGCAGTACTTC. Protein sequence: CAISEGQPPYEQYF.

This clone has at least ten counts. The chain has TRBV25-1 and TRBJ2-7; the D gene is possibly TRBD2 (6 bases). V was clipped by 2 bases and J by 7 bases, with 12 bases between them. The germline CDR1 and CDR2 sequences are MGHDK and SYGVNS. The CDR3 contains 13 residues. The CDR3 here is CASSEDYAGEQYF. The CDR3 DNA follows: TGTGCCAGCAGTGAAGATTACGCGGGAGAGCAGTACTTC.

This clone was seen at least ten times. V is TRBV28 and J is TRBJ1-2; 8 bases align to TRBD1. The V gene end was trimmed by 6 bases and the J gene end by 5 bases; junction bases not matched to a gene: 14. This CDR3 has 16 residues. In germline, CDR1 is MDHEN, CDR2 SYDVKM. The chain's CDR3 is CASSPPDRVWVYGYTF. Written as DNA, the CDR3 is TGTGCCAGCAGCCCCCCGGACAGGGTTTGGGTATATGGCTACACCTTC.

The J gene is TRBJ1-3, the V gene TRBV7-9; perhaps TRBD1 as D (5 bases). Germline V gene lookup returns CDR1 SEHNR and CDR2 FQNEAQ (reference sequence). This CDR3 contains 15 residues. V lost 0 bases to trimming and J lost 5 bases, with 11 bases between them. In DNA form, the CDR3 reads TGTGCCAGCAGCTTAGCCGGGGGACGAAGAAACACCATATATTTT. The encoded protein is CASSLAGGRRNTIYF. Full variable domain (remainder filled in from reference TRBV7-9 and TRBJ1-3): DTGVSQNPRHKITKRGQNVTFRCDPISEHNRLYWYRQTLGQGPEFLTYFQNEAQLEKSRLLSDRFSAERPKGSFSTLEIQRTEQGDSAMYLCASSLAGGRRNTIYFGEGSWLTVV.

The V and J genes are TRBV6-5 and TRBJ2-1, with 8 bases matching TRBD1. The CDR3 is 11 amino acids. Per the germline V gene, CDR1 is MNHEY and CDR2 is SVGAGI. V dropped 7 bases and J dropped 10; count of bases not matched to a gene: 3. CDR3 loop: CASTRDREQFF. CDR3 in DNA: TGTGCCAGCACACGGGACAGGGAGCAGTTCTTC.

V is TRBV6-5 and J is TRBJ1-3; D is possibly TRBD1 (5 bases). Germline V gene sequence: CDR1 MNHEY, CDR2 SVGAGI. Trimming shortened V by 5 bases and J by 3 bases, and 8 bases separated the two germline ends. The CDR3 is made up of 13 amino acids. The CDR3 DNA sequence: TGTGCCAGCAGTCAGGGACTTGGAAACACCATATATTTT. Its protein is CASSQGLGNTIYF.

Comments on this clone: Distinct nucleotide sequences in the sample also encode this CDR3. This sequence joins TRBV30 and TRBJ2-7; unclear D gene. This CDR3 is built from 10 residues. Per germline, CDR1 GTSNPN and CDR2 SVGIG (reference sequence). Deletions cut 5 bases from V and 2 bases from J, with 4 bases between. CDR3 nucleotides: TGTGCCTGGGGCACCTACGAGCAGTACTTC. Protein product: CAWGTYEQYF.